The source of this T cell receptor (beta chain) is a study of blood T cell repertoires in COVID-19. On the study more broadly: The United States, Italy and Spain supplied acute and convalescent COVID-19 samples.

Sequenced by immunoSEQ multiplex PCR; TCRdb stores in-frame clones only, minus some. Among over 65,000 clones listed, around four fifths were seen once. The origin of this receptor is a man older than 75 with active or convalescent COVID-19. The sample was peripheral blood.

CDR3 amino acids: CASRILTPGGAGRGDTEAFF. The CDR3 bases are TGTGCCAGCCGAATTTTGACCCCGGGGGGGGCGGGTAGAGGAGACACTGAAGCTTTCTTT. The rearrangement links TRBV5-4 to TRBJ1-1, with D possibly matching TRBD1 (6 bases). There are 20 residues in the CDR3. The ends were cut back, 7 bases at V and 3 bases at J, with 34 bases in the middle. Germline CDR1 is SGHNT and CDR2 is YYREEE (reference sequence).